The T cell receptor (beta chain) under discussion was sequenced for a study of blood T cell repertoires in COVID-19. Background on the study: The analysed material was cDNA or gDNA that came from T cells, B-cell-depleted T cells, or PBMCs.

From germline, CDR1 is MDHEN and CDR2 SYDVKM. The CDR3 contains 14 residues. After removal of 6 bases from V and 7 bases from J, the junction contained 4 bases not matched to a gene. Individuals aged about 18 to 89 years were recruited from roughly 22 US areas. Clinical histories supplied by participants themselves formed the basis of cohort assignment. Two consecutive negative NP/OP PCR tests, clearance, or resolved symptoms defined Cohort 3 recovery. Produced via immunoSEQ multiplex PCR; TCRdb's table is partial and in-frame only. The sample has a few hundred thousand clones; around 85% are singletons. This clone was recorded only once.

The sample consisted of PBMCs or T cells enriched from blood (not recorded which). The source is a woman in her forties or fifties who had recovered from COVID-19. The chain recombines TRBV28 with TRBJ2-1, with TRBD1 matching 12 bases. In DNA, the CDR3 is TGTGCCAGCAGGGGGACAGGGGGCTGGAATGAGCAGTTCTTC. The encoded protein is CASRGTGGWNEQFF.